These T cell receptor beta chains were read from a single sample in a study of blood T cells in healthy people across ages. TCRdb ran MiXCR on the 5' RACE reads and lists one entry per CDR3 protein. The table includes more than 650,000 distinct CDR3 sequences, about a fifth detected once. Sequenced: blood. Every receptor here comes from a man in his 70s in good health. The CDR3 runs from the conserved cysteine through the conserved F or W. Fields, in order: clone size, J gene, D gene, V gene, CDR3 protein, CDR3 DNA. D genes are given only for firm matches. Clone size is stated in some rows and not others, as once, few, many or a class when expanded.

. | TRBJ1-1 | TRBD1 | TRBV12-3/TRBV12-4 | CASRSTGGETEAFF | TGTGCCAGCAGGTCCACAGGGGGCGAGACTGAAGCTTTCTTT
many | TRBJ1-2 | TRBD1 | TRBV6-5 | CASSYYRGYGYTF | TGTGCCAGCAGTTACTACAGGGGGTATGGCTACACCTTC
few | TRBJ2-5 | TRBD2 | TRBV20-1 | CSITSGGGYQETQYF | TGCAGTATAACTAGCGGGGGTGGGTACCAAGAGACCCAGTACTTC
. | TRBJ2-1 | . | TRBV13 | CASSPSGDERNEQFF | TGTGCCAGCAGCCCCTCTGGGGACGAACGTAATGAGCAGTTCTTC
. | TRBJ1-1 | . | TRBV29-1 | CSVAGGRDTEAFF | TGCAGCGTGGCCGGGGGCAGGGACACTGAAGCTTTCTTT
few | TRBJ1-2 | . | TRBV28 | CASSPREIYGYTF | TGTGCCAGCAGTCCACGGGAGATTTATGGCTACACCTTC
. | TRBJ2-1 | . | TRBV2 | CASSSTVSYNEQFF | TGTGCCAGCAGTTCGACAGTGTCCTACAATGAGCAGTTCTTC
many | TRBJ2-3 | TRBD2 | TRBV2 | CASSIGLGSTDTQYF | TGTGCCAGCAGTATTGGACTAGGGAGCACAGATACGCAGTATTTT
once | TRBJ2-3 | TRBD2 | TRBV20-1 | CSAPVAGALVPQYF | TGCAGTGCTCCGGTAGCGGGGGCGTTGGTGCCGCAGTATTTT
few | TRBJ1-4 | . | TRBV3-1 | CASSQAKRVANEKLFF | TGTGCCAGCAGCCAAGCTAAAAGGGTTGCCAATGAAAAACTGTTTTTT
. | TRBJ2-7 | . | TRBV7-2 | CASSLPGETPYEQYF | TGTGCCAGCAGCTTACCGGGGGAGACTCCATACGAGCAGTACTTC
. | TRBJ1-2 | . | TRBV12-3/TRBV12-4 | CASSHRGEYGYGYTF | TGTGCCAGCAGCCATAGGGGGGAATACGGCTATGGCTACACCTTC
. | TRBJ2-3 | TRBD2 | TRBV27 | CASTEDLSGGARQYF | TGTGCCAGCACCGAAGACTTGAGCGGGGGGGCCCGGCAGTATTTT
many | TRBJ2-3 | TRBD2 | TRBV10-1 | CASSGGTSGTDTQYF | TGCGCCAGCAGTGGAGGGACTAGCGGCACAGATACGCAGTATTTT
few | TRBJ2-1 | TRBD2 | TRBV3-1 | CASSPWTSVEQFF | TGTGCCAGCAGCCCTTGGACTAGCGTTGAGCAGTTCTTC
few | TRBJ1-2 | . | TRBV4-3 | CASSQGPREFYGYTF | TGCGCCAGCAGCCAAGGTCCGCGAGAGTTCTATGGCTACACCTTC
few | TRBJ2-5 | . | TRBV6-1 | CASSEAQGRGQETQYF | TGTGCCAGCAGTGAAGCGCAGGGCCGGGGCCAAGAGACCCAGTACTTC
many | TRBJ1-2 | . | TRBV2 | CASSEQTYYGYTF | TGTGCCAGCAGTGAACAGACCTACTATGGCTACACCTTC
. | TRBJ2-3 | . | TRBV2 | CASRLMGDTQYF | TGTGCCAGCAGGCTCATGGGAGATACGCAGTATTTT
few | TRBJ1-1 | . | TRBV5-5 | CASSPLVNTEAFF | TGTGCCAGCAGCCCCCTGGTGAACACTGAAGCTTTCTTT
. | TRBJ2-3 | . | TRBV24-1 | CATSDSRGRTDTQYF | TGTGCCACCAGTGATTCCCGGGGCCGCACAGATACGCAGTATTTT
. | TRBJ2-7 | . | TRBV28 | CASSLGGGDLHEQYF | TGTGCCAGCAGTTTGGGAGGGGGTGACCTACACGAGCAGTACTTC
. | TRBJ2-1 | TRBD2 | TRBV20-1 | CSASPDSGTALYNEQFF | TGCAGTGCTAGTCCCGATAGCGGGACGGCCCTATACAATGAGCAGTTCTTC
few | TRBJ1-1 | TRBD1 | TRBV9 | CASSTGQGGYDTEAFF | TGTGCCAGCAGCACCGGACAGGGCGGATACGACACTGAAGCTTTCTTT
few | TRBJ2-2 | . | TRBV20-1 | CSTRGRTNTGELFF | TGCAGTACCCGGGGGAGAACGAACACCGGGGAGCTGTTTTTT
few | TRBJ2-3 | TRBD1 | TRBV5-1 | CASSHGQGATDTQYF | TGCGCCAGCAGCCACGGACAGGGGGCCACAGATACGCAGTATTTT
few | TRBJ2-3 | TRBD2 | TRBV20-1 | CSARDSALAAHRDTQYF | TGCAGTGCTAGAGATTCGGCACTAGCGGCCCACCGGGATACGCAGTATTTT
. | TRBJ2-5 | . | TRBV20-1 | CSATTWVETQYF | TGCAGTGCCACCACGTGGGTGGAGACCCAGTACTTC
few | TRBJ2-1 | . | TRBV2 | CASSERGRGSINEQFF | TGTGCCAGCAGTGAAAGGGGGCGCGGGAGTATTAATGAGCAGTTCTTC
once | TRBJ2-7 | . | TRBV7-2 | CVSSLPGQFEQYF | TGTGTCAGCAGCCTACCAGGACAGTTCGAGCAGTACTTC
. | TRBJ2-1 | TRBD1 | TRBV7-2 | CASSQIGGDEQFF | TGTGCCAGCAGCCAAATAGGGGGCGATGAGCAGTTCTTC
. | TRBJ2-1 | TRBD2 | TRBV7-2 | CASSPLIAGSSYNEQFF | TGTGCCAGCAGCCCGTTAATAGCGGGCAGCTCCTACAATGAGCAGTTCTTC
few | TRBJ1-2 | TRBD1 | TRBV5-1 | CASSLEQGVYGYTF | TGCGCCAGCAGCTTGGAGCAGGGGGTCTATGGCTACACCTTC
few | TRBJ2-1 | TRBD1 | TRBV4-1 | CAGSQALTGGGEQFF | TGCGCCGGCAGCCAAGCCCTGACAGGGGGCGGTGAGCAGTTCTTC
. | TRBJ2-4 | . | TRBV7-2 | CASSLSLAEALAKNIQYF | TGTGCCAGCAGCTTAAGTTTAGCGGAAGCTTTAGCCAAAAACATTCAGTACTTC
. | TRBJ2-1 | . | TRBV7-9 | CASSFQSGYYNEQFF | TGTGCCAGCAGCTTCCAAAGCGGATATTACAATGAGCAGTTCTTC
. | TRBJ2-7 | . | TRBV20-1 | CSAIGLASYEQYF | TGCAGTGCTATCGGACTGGCCTCCTACGAGCAGTACTTC
many | TRBJ1-1 | . | TRBV3-1 | CASSQPGARAFF | TGTGCCAGCAGCCAGCCAGGGGCTAGGGCTTTCTTT
. | TRBJ1-5 | . | TRBV6-2/TRBV6-3 | CASSYSTQPQHF | TGTGCCAGCAGTTACTCGACTCAGCCCCAGCATTTT
few | TRBJ2-1 | . | TRBV5-1 | CASSLGWGVEYNEQFF | TGCGCCAGCAGCTTGGGGTGGGGTGTGGAATACAATGAGCAGTTCTTC